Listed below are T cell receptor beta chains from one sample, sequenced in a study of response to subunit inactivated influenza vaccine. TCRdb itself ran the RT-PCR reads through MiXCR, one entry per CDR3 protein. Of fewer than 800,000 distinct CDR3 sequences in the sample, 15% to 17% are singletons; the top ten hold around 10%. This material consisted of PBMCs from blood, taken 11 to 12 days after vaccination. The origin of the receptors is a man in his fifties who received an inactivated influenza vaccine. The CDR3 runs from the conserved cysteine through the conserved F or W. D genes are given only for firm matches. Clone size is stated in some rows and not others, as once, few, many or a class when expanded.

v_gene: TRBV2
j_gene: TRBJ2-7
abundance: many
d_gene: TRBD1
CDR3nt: TGTGCCAGCAGTTGGGACAGGGGCGACTACGAGCAGTACTTC
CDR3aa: CASSWDRGDYEQYF

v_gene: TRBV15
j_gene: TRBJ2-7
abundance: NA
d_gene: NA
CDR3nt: TGTGCCTCGGGCCAGGGCTCATCCTACGAGCAGTACTTC
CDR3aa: CASGQGSSYEQYF

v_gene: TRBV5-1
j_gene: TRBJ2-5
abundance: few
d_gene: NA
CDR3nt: TGCGCCAGCAGCTTATCTAGCTGGGTGCTGGAGACCCAGTACTTC
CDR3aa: CASSLSSWVLETQYF

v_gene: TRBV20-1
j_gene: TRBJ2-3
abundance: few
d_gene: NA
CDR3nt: NA
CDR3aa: CSARGFGAGPDTQYF

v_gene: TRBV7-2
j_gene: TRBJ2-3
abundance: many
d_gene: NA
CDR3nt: TGTGCCAGCAGCTTAGACTTCACAGATACGCAGTATTTT
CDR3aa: CASSLDFTDTQYF

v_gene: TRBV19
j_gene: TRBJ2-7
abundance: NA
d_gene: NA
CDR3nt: TGTGCCAGTAGTATGGACAGTCTCAGAAACGAGCAGTACTTC
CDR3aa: CASSMDSLRNEQYF

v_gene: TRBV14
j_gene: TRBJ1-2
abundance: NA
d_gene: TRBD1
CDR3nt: TGTGCCAGCAGCCAAGAAGACGGGACAGGGGAAGGCTATGGCTACACCTTC
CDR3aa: CASSQEDGTGEGYGYTF

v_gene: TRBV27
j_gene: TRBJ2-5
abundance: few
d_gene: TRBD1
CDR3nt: TGTGCCAGCCACGCCCTTGGACAGGGGGTACAAGAGACCCAGTACTTC
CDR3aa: CASHALGQGVQETQYF

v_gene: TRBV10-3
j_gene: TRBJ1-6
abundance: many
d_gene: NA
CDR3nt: TGTGCCATCAGTGACGAGGGAGGTAATTCACCCCTCCACTTT
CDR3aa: CAISDEGGNSPLHF

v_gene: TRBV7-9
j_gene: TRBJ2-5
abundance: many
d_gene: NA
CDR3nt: TGTGCCAGCAGCTTGAAGTGGACAGCGGGCGACCAAGAGACCCAGTACTTC
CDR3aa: CASSLKWTAGDQETQYF

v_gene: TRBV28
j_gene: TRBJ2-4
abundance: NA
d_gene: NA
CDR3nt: TGTGCCAGCACCAAGATGACAGGCGTTCCTAAAAACATTCAGTACTTC
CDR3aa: CASTKMTGVPKNIQYF

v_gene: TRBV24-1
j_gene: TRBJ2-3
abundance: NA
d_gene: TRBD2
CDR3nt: TGTGCCACCAGTGATTCGCGGACTAGCGGGAGGCCAGATACGCAGTATTTT
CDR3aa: CATSDSRTSGRPDTQYF

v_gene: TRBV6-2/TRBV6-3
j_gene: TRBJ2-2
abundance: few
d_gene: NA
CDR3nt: TGTGCCAGCAAAAGGGCCAGGACGAACACCGGGGAGCTGTTTTTT
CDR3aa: CASKRARTNTGELFF

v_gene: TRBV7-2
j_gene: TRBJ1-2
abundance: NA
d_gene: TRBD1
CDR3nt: TGTGCCAGCAGCTTGCGCGGGGGCCAGGGGGCTAACTATGGCTACACCTTC
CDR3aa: CASSLRGGQGANYGYTF

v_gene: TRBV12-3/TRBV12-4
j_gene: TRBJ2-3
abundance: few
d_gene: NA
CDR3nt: TGTGCCAGCAGTTCTTCCGTCTTAGGCACGCAGTATTTT
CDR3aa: CASSSSVLGTQYF

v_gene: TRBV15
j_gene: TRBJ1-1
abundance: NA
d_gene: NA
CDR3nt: TGTGCCACCAGCAGAGATGGCCTAAACACTGAAGCTTTCTTT
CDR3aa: CATSRDGLNTEAFF

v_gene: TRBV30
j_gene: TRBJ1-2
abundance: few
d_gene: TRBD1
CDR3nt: TGTGCCTGGAGTGGTGGGGACAGGGGGCAGTATGGCTACACCTTC
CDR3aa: CAWSGGDRGQYGYTF

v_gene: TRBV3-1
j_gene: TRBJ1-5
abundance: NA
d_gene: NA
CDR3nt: TGTGCCAGCAGCCTCAGGACAGAGCTGAGCAATCAGCCCCAGCATTTT
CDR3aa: CASSLRTELSNQPQHF

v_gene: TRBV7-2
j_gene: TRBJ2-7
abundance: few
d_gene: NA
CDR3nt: TGTGCCAGCAGCTCGAGACAAGTCTACGAGCAGTACTTC
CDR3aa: CASSSRQVYEQYF

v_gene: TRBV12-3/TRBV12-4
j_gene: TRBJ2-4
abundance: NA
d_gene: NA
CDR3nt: TGTGCCAGCACCGAGACAGTAGCCAAAAACATTCAGTACTTC
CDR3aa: CASTETVAKNIQYF

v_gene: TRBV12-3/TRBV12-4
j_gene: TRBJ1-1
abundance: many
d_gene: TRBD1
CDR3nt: TGTGCCAGCAGCTTTACAGGGGTGAACACTGAAGCTTTCTTT
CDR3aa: CASSFTGVNTEAFF

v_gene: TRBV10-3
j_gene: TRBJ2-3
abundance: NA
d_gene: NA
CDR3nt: TGTGCCATCAGTGCAGTAGGATTCGGGTTTAGCACAGATACGCAGTATTTT
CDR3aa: CAISAVGFGFSTDTQYF

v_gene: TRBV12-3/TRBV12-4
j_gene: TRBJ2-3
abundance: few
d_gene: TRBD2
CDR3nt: TGTGCCAGCAAAACGGGACTATCCACAGATACGCAGTATTTT
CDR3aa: CASKTGLSTDTQYF

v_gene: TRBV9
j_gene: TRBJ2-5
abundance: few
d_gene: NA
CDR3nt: TGTGCCAGCAGCGTAGACAACCGCCAAGAGACCCAGTACTTC
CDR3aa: CASSVDNRQETQYF

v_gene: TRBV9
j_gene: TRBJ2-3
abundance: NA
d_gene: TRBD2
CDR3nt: TGTGCCAGCAGCGGTTCGACTAGCGGGAGAGCAGATACGCAGTATTTT
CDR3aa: CASSGSTSGRADTQYF

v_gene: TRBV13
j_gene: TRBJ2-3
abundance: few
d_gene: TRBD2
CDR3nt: TGTGCCAGCAGCTTGACTAGCGATCTCGATACGCAGTATTTT
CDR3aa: CASSLTSDLDTQYF

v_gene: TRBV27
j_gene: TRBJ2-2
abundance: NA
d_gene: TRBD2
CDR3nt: TGTGCCAGCAGTTCGACAGGATGGCTAGCGGGAGACACCGGGGAGCTGTTTTTT
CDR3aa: CASSSTGWLAGDTGELFF

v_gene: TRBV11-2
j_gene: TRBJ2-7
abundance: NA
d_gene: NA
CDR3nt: TGTGCCAGCAGCTTGTTTCTCGACCCAGGACTATTGGATTCCTACGAGCAGTACTTC
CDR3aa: CASSLFLDPGLLDSYEQYF

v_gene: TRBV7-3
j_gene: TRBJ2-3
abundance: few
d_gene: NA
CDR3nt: TGTGCCAGCAGCCCCGGACTTAGTAGCACAGATACGCAGTATTTT
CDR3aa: CASSPGLSSTDTQYF

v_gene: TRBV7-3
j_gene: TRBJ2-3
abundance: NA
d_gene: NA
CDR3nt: TGTGCCAGCAGCTTATCGCCGGGTCGCGGGTGGAAAGATACGCAGTATTTT
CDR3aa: CASSLSPGRGWKDTQYF

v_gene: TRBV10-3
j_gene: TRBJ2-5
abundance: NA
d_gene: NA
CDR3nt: TGTGCCATCAGTGATAGCCGAGAGACCCAGTACTTC
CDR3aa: CAISDSRETQYF

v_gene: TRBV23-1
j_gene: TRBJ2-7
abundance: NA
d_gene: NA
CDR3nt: TGCGCCAGCAGTCGGGGGATTCCCTCCTACGAGCAGTACTTC
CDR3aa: CASSRGIPSYEQYF

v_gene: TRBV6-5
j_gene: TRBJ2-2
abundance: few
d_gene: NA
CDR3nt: TGTGCCAGCAGTTATTATGAGAACACCGGGGAGCTGTTTTTT
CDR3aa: CASSYYENTGELFF

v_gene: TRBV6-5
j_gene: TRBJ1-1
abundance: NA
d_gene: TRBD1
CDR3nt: TGTGCCAGCAGTTACCCTGGACAGGGGCTGAACACTGAAGCTTTCTTT
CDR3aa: CASSYPGQGLNTEAFF

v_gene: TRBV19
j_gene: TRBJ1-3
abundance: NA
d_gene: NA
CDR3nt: TGTGCCAGTAAGAGGGTTGCTGGAAACACCATATATTTT
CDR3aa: CASKRVAGNTIYF

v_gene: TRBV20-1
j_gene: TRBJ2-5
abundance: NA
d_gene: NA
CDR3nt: TGCAGTGCCAAACATACAGGGCAAGAGACCCAGTACTTC
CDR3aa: CSAKHTGQETQYF

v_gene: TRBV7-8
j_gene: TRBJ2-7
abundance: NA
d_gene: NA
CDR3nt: TGTGCCAGCAGCTCCGACCTGCCCTTGGAATCCTACGAGCAGTACTTC
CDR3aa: CASSSDLPLESYEQYF

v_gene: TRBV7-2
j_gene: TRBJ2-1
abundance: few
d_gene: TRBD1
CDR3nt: TGTGCCAGCAGCACCGGGACAGTTGGTTCTGAGCAGTTCTTC
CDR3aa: CASSTGTVGSEQFF

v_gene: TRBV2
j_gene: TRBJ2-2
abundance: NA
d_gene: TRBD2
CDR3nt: TGTGCCAGCACCCGGGGGGCGAACACCGGGGAGCTGTTTTTT
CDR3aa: CASTRGANTGELFF

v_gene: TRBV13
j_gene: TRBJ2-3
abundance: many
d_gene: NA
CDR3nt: TGTGCCAGCAGCCGATCCGGGACTGGCACAGATACGCAGTATTTT
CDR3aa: CASSRSGTGTDTQYF

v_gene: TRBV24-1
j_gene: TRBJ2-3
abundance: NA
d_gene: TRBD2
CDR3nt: TGTGCCGTCAGCGGGGGGGCCAGGGATACGCAGTATTTT
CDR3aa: CAVSGGARDTQYF

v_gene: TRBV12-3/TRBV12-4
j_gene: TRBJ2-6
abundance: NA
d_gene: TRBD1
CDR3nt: TGTGCCAGCAGCGGAGATACAGGGGCTGGGGCCAACGTCCTGACTTTC
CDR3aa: CASSGDTGAGANVLTF

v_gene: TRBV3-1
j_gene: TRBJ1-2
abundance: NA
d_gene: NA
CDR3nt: TGTGCCAGCAGCCCATACACAAAGACTTTATATGGCTACACCTTC
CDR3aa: CASSPYTKTLYGYTF

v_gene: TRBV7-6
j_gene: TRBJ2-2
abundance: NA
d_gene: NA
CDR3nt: TGTGCCAGCAGCGACCCGACGGGAGCGGGCACCGGGGAGCTGTTTTTT
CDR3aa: CASSDPTGAGTGELFF

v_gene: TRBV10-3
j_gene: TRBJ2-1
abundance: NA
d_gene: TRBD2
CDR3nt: TGTGCCATCAGATCCGATAGCGGGGGGGCTCGGAATGAGCAGTTCTTC
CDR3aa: CAIRSDSGGARNEQFF

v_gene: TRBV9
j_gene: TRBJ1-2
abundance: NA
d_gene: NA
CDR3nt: TGTGCCAGCAGAAGGGATGACGGGACTACAGCCACTTCTAACTATGGCTACACCTTC
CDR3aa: CASRRDDGTTATSNYGYTF

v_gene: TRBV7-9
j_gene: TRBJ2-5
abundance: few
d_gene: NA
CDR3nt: TGTGCCAGCAGCTTAGGATACGGGGGCGGTCTTCAAGAGACCCAGTACTTC
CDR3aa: CASSLGYGGGLQETQYF

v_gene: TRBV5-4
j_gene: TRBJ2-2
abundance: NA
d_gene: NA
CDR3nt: TGTGCCAGCAAAACGTACACCGGGGAGCTGTTTTTT
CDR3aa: CASKTYTGELFF

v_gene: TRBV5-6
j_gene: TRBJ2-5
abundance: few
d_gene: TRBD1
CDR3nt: TGTGCCAGCAGCGTAGGCAGACAGGGGGATGAGACCCAGTACTTC
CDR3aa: CASSVGRQGDETQYF

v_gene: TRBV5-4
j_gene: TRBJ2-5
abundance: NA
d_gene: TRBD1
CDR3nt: TGTGCCAGCAGCTTTCACAGGGGGACCCAACAAGAGACCCAGTACTTC
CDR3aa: CASSFHRGTQQETQYF